Detailed here is one T cell receptor beta chain. What it recognizes is unknown. Naive, central memory, regulatory and stem cell-like memory cells within the CD4+ compartment were sorted using CD45RO/CCR7/CD25/CD127/CD95/CD27. The CDR3 has 14 residues. Trimming took 2 bases from V and 4 from J; bases not matched to a gene: 4. Per the germline V gene, CDR1 is SGHRS and CDR2 is YFSETQ. Expressed TCRB transcripts were sequenced, since all the RNA that had been isolated was reverse transcribed. Data came from immunoSEQ multiplex PCR; TCRdb stores just in-frame clones and leaves some out. The sample consists of under 300,000 clones, 25% to 35% of them appearing once. This sample was taken from a study of beta chain features in type 1 diabetes. For the study at large: When patients were set against healthy donors, age, gender and cell yields were similar.

Overall study results and limits: The study found that naive, central memory and Treg TCRB repertoires appeared more similar in patients than in healthy donors.

J is TRBJ2-7 and V is TRBV5-1; 9 positions match TRBD2. The material sequenced was central memory CD4+ T cells from blood. The source is a man aged 25 to 40 in good health. Here the CDR3 reads CASSLAGGVYEQYF. The CDR3 DNA is TGCGCCAGCAGCTTAGCGGGAGGTGTGTACGAGCAGTACTTC. The full variable domain, in which reference TRBV5-1 and TRBJ2-7 provide the parts outside the CDR3, is KAGVTQTPRYLIKTRGQQVTLSCSPISGHRSVSWYQQTPGQGLQFLFEYFSETQRNKGNFPGRFSGRQFSNSRSEMNVSTLELGDSALYLCASSLAGGVYEQYFGPGTRLTVT.